These 15 T cell receptor beta chains were all obtained from the same sample, sequenced in a study of blood T cell repertoires in COVID-19. This table comes from immunoSEQ multiplex PCR, and its TCRdb copy is limited to in-frame clones, with some not included. The repertoire holds some 40,000 clones, approximately 80% seen once, with about 14% in the top ten. Sequences were obtained from peripheral blood. These receptors came from a human donor in a cohort sampled during active COVID-19.

This rearrangement joins TRBV5-4 to TRBJ2-7, with 10 bases fitting TRBD2. The germline CDR1 and CDR2 sequences are SGHNT and YYREEE (reference sequence). Trimming removed 0 bases from V and 6 bases from J; junction bases left unmatched: 6. The CDR3 is 15 amino acids. DNA for the CDR3: TGTGCCAGCAGCTTGGTAGCGGGAGGAACATCCGAGCAGTACTTC. Protein sequence: CASSLVAGGTSEQYF.

This chain links TRBV28 with TRBJ1-6; unclear D gene. Germline lookup yields CDR1 MDHEN and CDR2 SYDVKM. The CDR3 extends over 12 amino acids. V lost 11 bases and J 6 bases, leaving 11 bases between the germline ends. The CDR3 DNA follows: TGTGCCGGAGAGGGCTCTAATTCACCCCTCCACTTT. This gives the protein CAGEGSNSPLHF.

The chain employs TRBV7-2 and TRBJ2-1, with 10 bases matching TRBD1. This CDR3 spans 15 amino acids. The V gene end was trimmed by 5 bases and the J gene end by 4 bases; junction bases not matched to a gene: 5. Germline values: CDR1 SGHTA, CDR2 FQGNSA. The CDR3 region is CASSPTGGFYNEQFF. The CDR3 bases are TGTGCCAGCAGCCCGACAGGGGGCTTTTACAATGAGCAGTTCTTC. Filled out from reference TRBV7-2 and TRBJ2-1, the complete variable domain reads GAGVSQSPSNKVTEKGKDVELRCDPISGHTALYWYRQSLGQGLEFLIYFQGNSAPDKSGLPSDRFSAERTGGSVSTLTIQRTQQEDSAVYLCASSPTGGFYNEQFFGPGTRLTVL.

This rearrangement joins TRBV7-8 to TRBJ2-5, with 9 bases that match TRBD1. The CDR3 sequence is 16 residues long. V lost 2 bases, J lost 5 bases, and 9 bases stayed unmatched. Germline V gene data show CDR1 as SGHVS and CDR2 as FQNEAQ. The CDR3 sequence: CASSLHTGTGRETQYF. As DNA, the CDR3 is TGTGCCAGCAGCTTACACACCGGGACAGGGCGTGAGACCCAGTACTTC.

The chain employs TRBV9 and TRBJ2-5; 14 nucleotides agree with TRBD2. J lost 5 bases, V lost 0 bases, and 0 bases had no gene match. From germline, CDR1 is SGDLS and CDR2 YYNGEE. This CDR3 contains 15 residues. CDR3 residues: CASSVGTSGRETQYF. CDR3 in DNA: TGTGCCAGCAGCGTAGGGACTAGCGGGAGGGAGACCCAGTACTTC.

This chain uses TRBV5-4 with TRBJ2-3; 15 positions match TRBD2. Germline loops: CDR1 SGHNT, CDR2 YYREEE (reference sequence). This CDR3 contains 19 residues. The V segment lost 4 bases and the J segment 0 bases; nucleotides outside the gene matches: 9. The CDR3 is CASSPGGTSGRTSTDTQYF. CDR3 nucleotides: TGTGCCAGCAGCCCGGGGGGGACTAGCGGGAGGACTAGCACAGATACGCAGTATTTT.

J is TRBJ2-5 and V is TRBV5-4, with a weak D call TRBD1 (6 bases). The CDR3 contains 15 residues. Trimming removed 3 bases at V and 2 bases at J, with 14 bases between. CDR1 is SGHNT, CDR2 YYREEE, per germline (reference sequence). The CDR3 DNA reads TGTGCCAGCAGCTCATCGGGACATCCTCAAGAGACCCAGTACTTC. The encoded protein is CASSSSGHPQETQYF.

J is TRBJ2-7 and V is TRBV7-2, with 10 bases lining up with TRBD1. Looked up from germline, CDR1 is SGHTA and CDR2 is FQGNSA. The CDR3 runs 14 residues. V shed 1 base and J 7 bases; nucleotides not matched to a gene: 4. DNA of the CDR3: TGTGCCAGCAGCTTAGGGGGACAGGGGAGGGAGCAGTACTTC. Translating it yields CASSLGGQGREQYF.

The chain links TRBV20-1 to TRBJ1-5; the match to TRBD1 covers 7 bases. Trimming cost V 3 bases and J 13 bases; bases outside gene matches: 6. There are 11 residues in the CDR3. Germline lookup yields CDR1 DFQATT and CDR2 SNEGSKA (reference sequence). The CDR3 DNA is TGCAGTGCTAGGGACAGGCGCACTCAGCATTTT. It specifies CSARDRRTQHF.

The chain combines TRBV24-1 with TRBJ2-3; D may be TRBD2 (6 bases). Trimming took 5 bases from V and 2 from J, leaving 25 bases between them. Looked up from germline, CDR1 is KGHDR and CDR2 is SFDVKD. The CDR3 is 19 residues long. The CDR3 DNA reads as TGTGCCACCAGTGCCATTCCCGGGAGCCCCCGAGAACCCACAGATACGCAGTATTTT. Its translation: CATSAIPGSPREPTDTQYF.

The V call is TRBV28, the J call TRBJ1-2, with D possibly being TRBD1 (5 bases). Germline loops: CDR1 MDHEN, CDR2 SYDVKM. The V end was cut by 7 bases, the J end by 8 bases, with 14 bases between. The CDR3 covers 12 residues. Here the CDR3 DNA reads TGTGCCAGCAAACCGGGGGGGAGAGGCTACACCTTC. Protein product: CASKPGGRGYTF.

The rearrangement uses TRBV3-1 (or the pseudogene TRBV3-2) and TRBJ2-5, with 7 nucleotides matching TRBD1. CDR1 is LGHDT, CDR2 YNNKEL, per germline (reference sequence). The CDR3 has 15 residues. J was trimmed by 4 bases and V by 4 bases; bases with no gene match: 9. CDR3 amino acids: CASSPRQGNPETQYF. The CDR3 DNA sequence: TGTGCCAGCAGCCCTCGACAGGGAAATCCAGAGACCCAGTACTTC.

This chain uses TRBV5-1 with TRBJ1-1; D is perhaps TRBD1 (6 bases). The CDR3 runs 15 residues. Trimming left V 4 bases short and J 2 bases short, with 15 bases between. The germline CDR1 and CDR2 sequences are SGHRS and YFSETQ. Here the CDR3 DNA reads TGCGCCAGCAGCCCGTCGACAGGAGTCAACACTGAAGCTTTCTTT. Residues: CASSPSTGVNTEAFF.

This clone appeared once. This chain joins TRBV5-1 and TRBJ2-7; possibly TRBD1 for D (6 bases). CDR1 is SGHRS, CDR2 YFSETQ, per germline. The CDR3 covers 14 residues. Trimming cost V 1 base and J 3 bases, with 11 bases left between them. The CDR3 here is CASSLRGSGYEQYF. The CDR3 DNA sequence: TGCGCCAGCAGCTTGAGGGGGTCCGGCTACGAGCAGTACTTC.

The rearrangement links TRBV18 to TRBJ2-7, with D tentatively TRBD1 (6 bases). CDR3 length equals 15 residues. Trimming pared 6 bases from V and 3 bases from J, leaving 18 bases between. In germline, CDR1 is KGHSH, CDR2 LQKENI. CDR3 in amino acids: CASSSTGLAFYEQYF. DNA for the CDR3: TGTGCCAGCTCGTCCACAGGGTTAGCTTTCTACGAGCAGTACTTC.